Below are 5 T cell receptor beta chains sequenced from a single sample in a study of shared clonotypes between healthy human individuals. Naive CD8 cells, CD45RO-negative and positively selected for CCR7, excluded terminally differentiated effector memory CD45RA+ cells. Libraries were prepared by immunoSEQ multiplex PCR; TCRdb keeps only in-frame clonotypes and omits some of them. This table holds over 2,000,000 clones, 93% found once. Sequenced input: naive CD8+ T cells from PBMCs. The receptor set was obtained from a man aged 18 to 30 in good health. Some clones in this sample may be carry-over from other donors' samples.

A single count supports this clone. The V gene is TRBV7-9, the J gene TRBJ2-1; 13 bases fit TRBD2. The CDR3 runs to 17 residues. Germline CDR1 reads SEHNR; CDR2 reads FQNEAQ (reference sequence). With 4 bases clipped from V and 0 bases from J, the junction kept 3 bases outside the gene matches. DNA of the CDR3: TGTGCCAGCAGCTCGGGACTAGCGGGAAGCTCCTACAATGAGCAGTTCTTC. It codes for CASSSGLAGSSYNEQFF.

The chain recombines TRBV4-2 with TRBJ2-1; D is perhaps TRBD1 or TRBD2 (5 bases each). The germline V and J ends were trimmed by 5 bases and 0 bases, with 14 bases remaining between them. The CDR3 has 16 residues. Germline values: CDR1 LGHNA, CDR2 YNFKEQ. The CDR3 DNA reads as TGTGCCAGCAGCACGGGCAAGGGGAGCTCCTACAATGAGCAGTTCTTC. This encodes CASSTGKGSSYNEQFF.

The chain has TRBV9 and TRBJ2-1, with 12 bases matching TRBD2. Germline lookup yields CDR1 SGDLS and CDR2 YYNGEE. Trimming cost V 0 bases and J 8 bases; bases outside gene matches: 6. The CDR3 runs 16 residues. The CDR3 DNA follows: TGTGCCAGCAGCGTAGAGCAGACTAGCGGGAGCTATGAGCAGTTCTTC. It yields the protein CASSVEQTSGSYEQFF.

The CDR3 sequence: CASRTGTSDTQYF. The CDR3 nucleotides are TGTGCCAGCAGAACAGGGACCTCAGATACGCAGTATTTT. This sequence joins TRBV6-6 and TRBJ2-3; the D gene is possibly TRBD1 (6 bases). The CDR3 is made up of 13 amino acids. The germline CDR1 and CDR2 sequences are MNHNY and SVGAGI (reference sequence). Between the trimmed V and J ends, which lost 6 bases and 4 bases, there was a span of 11 bases.

The V gene is TRBV4-3, the J gene TRBJ1-1, with D tentatively TRBD1 (6 bases). Trimming removed 4 bases from V and 7 bases from J, with 25 bases in between. This CDR3 comprises 17 residues. CDR1 and CDR2 from the germline V gene are LGHNA and YSLEER. The CDR3 here is CASSPTTGSGEGGEAFF. The CDR3 nucleotides read TGCGCCAGCAGCCCCACCACCGGTTCAGGGGAAGGAGGTGAAGCTTTCTTT.